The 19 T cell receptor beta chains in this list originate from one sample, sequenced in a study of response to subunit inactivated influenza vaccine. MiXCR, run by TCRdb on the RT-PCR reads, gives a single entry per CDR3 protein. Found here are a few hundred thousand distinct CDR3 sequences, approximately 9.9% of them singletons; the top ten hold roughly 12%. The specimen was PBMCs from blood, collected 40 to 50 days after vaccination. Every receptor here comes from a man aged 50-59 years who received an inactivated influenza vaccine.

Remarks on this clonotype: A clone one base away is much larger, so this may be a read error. The CDR3: CATSRGRGGGGEHYF. CDR3 nucleotides: TGTGCCACCAGCCGAGGGCGGGGAGGAGGGGGTGAGCACTACTTC. The chain couples TRBV15 to TRBJ2-7, with D perhaps matching TRBD1 or TRBD2 (6 bases each). There are 15 residues in the CDR3. Germline CDR1 LNHNV, CDR2 YYDKDF (reference sequence).

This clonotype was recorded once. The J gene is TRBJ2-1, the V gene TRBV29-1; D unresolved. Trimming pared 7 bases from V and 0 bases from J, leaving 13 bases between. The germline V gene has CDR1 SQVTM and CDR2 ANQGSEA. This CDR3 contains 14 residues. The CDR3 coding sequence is TGCAGCGGGACGATAGGTCCCTCCTACAATGAGCAGTTCTTC. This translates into CSGTIGPSYNEQFF.

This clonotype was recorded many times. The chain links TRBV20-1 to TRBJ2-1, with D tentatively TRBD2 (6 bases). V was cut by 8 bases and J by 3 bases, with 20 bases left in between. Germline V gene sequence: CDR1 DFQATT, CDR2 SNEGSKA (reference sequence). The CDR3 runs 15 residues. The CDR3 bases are TGCAGTACGCCCCGGGCGGGACGAAACTACAATGAGCAGTTCTTC. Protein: CSTPRAGRNYNEQFF.

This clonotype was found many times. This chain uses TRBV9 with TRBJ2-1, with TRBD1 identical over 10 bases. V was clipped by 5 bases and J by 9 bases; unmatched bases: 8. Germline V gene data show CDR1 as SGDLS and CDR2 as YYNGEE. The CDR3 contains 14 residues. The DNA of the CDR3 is TGTGCCAGCAGAGCCGGGACAGGGGCTGGTGAGCAGTTCTTC. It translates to CASRAGTGAGEQFF.

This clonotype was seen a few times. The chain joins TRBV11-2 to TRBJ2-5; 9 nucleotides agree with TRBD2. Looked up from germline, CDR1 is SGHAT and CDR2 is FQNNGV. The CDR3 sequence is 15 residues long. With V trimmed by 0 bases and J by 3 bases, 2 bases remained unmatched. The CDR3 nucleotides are TGTGCCAGCAGCTTAGAATGGACTAGCGAAGAGACCCAGTACTTC. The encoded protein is CASSLEWTSEETQYF. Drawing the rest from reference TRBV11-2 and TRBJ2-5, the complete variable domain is EAGVAQSPRYKIIEKRQSVAFWCNPISGHATLYWYQQILGQGPKLLIQFQNNGVVDDSQLPKDRFSAERLKGVDSTLKIQPAKLEDSAVYLCASSLEWTSEETQYFGPGTRLLVL.

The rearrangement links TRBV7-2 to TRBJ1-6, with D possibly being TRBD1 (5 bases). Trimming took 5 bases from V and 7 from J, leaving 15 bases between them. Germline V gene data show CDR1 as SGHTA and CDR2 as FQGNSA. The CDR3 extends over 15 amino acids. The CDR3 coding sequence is TGTGCCAGCAGCCTACTAGGGGACGTAAATTCACCCCTCCACTTT. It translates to CASSLLGDVNSPLHF.

The DNA for the CDR3 is TGTGCCAGCAGATTTATAAGGACTAGCTCCTCAGATACGCAGTATTTT. Residues: CASRFIRTSSSDTQYF. The rearrangement links TRBV7-9 to TRBJ2-3, with TRBD2 matching 8 bases. Trimming took 6 bases from V and 4 from J; bases not matched to a gene: 12. CDR1 SEHNR and CDR2 FQNEAQ come from the germline V gene (reference sequence). This CDR3 spans 16 amino acids. The entire variable domain, with the rest obtained from reference TRBV7-9 and TRBJ2-3, is as follows: DTGVSQNPRHKITKRGQNVTFRCDPISEHNRLYWYRQTLGQGPEFLTYFQNEAQLEKSRLLSDRFSAERPKGSFSTLEIQRTEQGDSAMYLCASRFIRTSSSDTQYFGPGTRLTVL.

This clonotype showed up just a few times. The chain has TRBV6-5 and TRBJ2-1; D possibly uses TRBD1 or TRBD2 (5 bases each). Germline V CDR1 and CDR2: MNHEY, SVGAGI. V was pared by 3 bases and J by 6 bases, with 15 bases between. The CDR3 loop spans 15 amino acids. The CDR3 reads CASSYTGRSVNEQFF. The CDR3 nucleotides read TGTGCCAGCAGTTATACGGGACGATCCGTCAATGAGCAGTTCTTC.

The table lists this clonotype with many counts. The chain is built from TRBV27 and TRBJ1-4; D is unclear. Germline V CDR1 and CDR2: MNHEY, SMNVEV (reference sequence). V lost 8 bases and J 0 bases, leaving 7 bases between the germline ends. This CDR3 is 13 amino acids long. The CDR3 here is CASRSTTNEKLFF. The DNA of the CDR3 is TGTGCCAGCCGCAGCACAACTAATGAAAAACTGTTTTTT.

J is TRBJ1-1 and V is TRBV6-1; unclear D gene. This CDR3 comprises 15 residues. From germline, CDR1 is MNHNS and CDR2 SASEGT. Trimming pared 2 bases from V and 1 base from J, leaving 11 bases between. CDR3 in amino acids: CASSEIIGPNTEAFF. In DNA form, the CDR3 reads TGTGCCAGCAGTGAAATTATAGGGCCGAACACTGAAGCTTTCTTT.

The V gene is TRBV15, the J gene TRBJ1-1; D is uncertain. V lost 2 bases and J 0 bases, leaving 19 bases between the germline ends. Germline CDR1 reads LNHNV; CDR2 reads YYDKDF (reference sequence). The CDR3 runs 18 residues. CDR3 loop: CATSRTSWRATMNTEAFF. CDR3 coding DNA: TGTGCCACCAGCAGAACGTCATGGAGAGCGACCATGAACACTGAAGCTTTCTTT.

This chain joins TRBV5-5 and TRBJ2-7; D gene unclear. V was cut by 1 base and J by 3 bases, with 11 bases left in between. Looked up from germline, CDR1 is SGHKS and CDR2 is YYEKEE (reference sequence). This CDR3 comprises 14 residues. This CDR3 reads CASSLSPLGYEQYF. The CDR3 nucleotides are TGTGCCAGCAGCTTGTCTCCCCTGGGCTACGAGCAGTACTTC.

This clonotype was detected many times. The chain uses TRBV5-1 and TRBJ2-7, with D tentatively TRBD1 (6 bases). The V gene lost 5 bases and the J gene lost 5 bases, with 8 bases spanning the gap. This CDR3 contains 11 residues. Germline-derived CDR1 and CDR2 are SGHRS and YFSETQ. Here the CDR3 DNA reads TGCGCCAGCAGTTACAGGGACGAGCAGTACTTC. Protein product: CASSYRDEQYF. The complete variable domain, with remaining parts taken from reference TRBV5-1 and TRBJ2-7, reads KAGVTQTPRYLIKTRGQQVTLSCSPISGHRSVSWYQQTPGQGLQFLFEYFSETQRNKGNFPGRFSGRQFSNSRSEMNVSTLELGDSALYLCASSYRDEQYFGPGTRLTVT.

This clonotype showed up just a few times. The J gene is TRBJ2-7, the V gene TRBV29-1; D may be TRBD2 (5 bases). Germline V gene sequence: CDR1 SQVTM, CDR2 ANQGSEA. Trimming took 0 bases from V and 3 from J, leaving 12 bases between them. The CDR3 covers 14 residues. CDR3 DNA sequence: TGCAGCGTTGAAGATCGAGGGTCCCGCTACGAGCAGTACTTC. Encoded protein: CSVEDRGSRYEQYF.

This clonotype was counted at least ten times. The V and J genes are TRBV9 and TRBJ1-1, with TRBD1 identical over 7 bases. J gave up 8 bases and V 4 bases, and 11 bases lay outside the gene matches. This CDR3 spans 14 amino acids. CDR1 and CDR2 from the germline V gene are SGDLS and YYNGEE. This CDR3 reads CASSPGDSRGEAFF. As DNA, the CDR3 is TGTGCCAGCAGCCCGGGGGACAGCCGCGGAGAAGCTTTCTTT. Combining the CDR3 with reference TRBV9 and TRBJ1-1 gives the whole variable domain DSGVTQTPKHLITATGQRVTLRCSPRSGDLSVYWYQQSLDQGLQFLIQYYNGEERAKGNILERFSAQQFPDLHSELNLSSLELGDSALYFCASSPGDSRGEAFFGQGTRLTVV.

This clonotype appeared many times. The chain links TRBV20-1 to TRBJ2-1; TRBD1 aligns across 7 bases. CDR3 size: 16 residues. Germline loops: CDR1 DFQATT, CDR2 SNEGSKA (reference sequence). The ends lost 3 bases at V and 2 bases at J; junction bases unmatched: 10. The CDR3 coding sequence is TGCAGTGCTAGGTTGAGACAGGGCGTAACCTACAATGAGCAGTTCTTC. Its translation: CSARLRQGVTYNEQFF.

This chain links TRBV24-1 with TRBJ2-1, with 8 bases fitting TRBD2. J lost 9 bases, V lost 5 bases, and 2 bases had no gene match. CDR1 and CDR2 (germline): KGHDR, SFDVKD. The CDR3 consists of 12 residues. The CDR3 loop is CATSAGGAEQFF. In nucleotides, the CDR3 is TGTGCCACCAGTGCCGGGGGGGCTGAGCAGTTCTTC.

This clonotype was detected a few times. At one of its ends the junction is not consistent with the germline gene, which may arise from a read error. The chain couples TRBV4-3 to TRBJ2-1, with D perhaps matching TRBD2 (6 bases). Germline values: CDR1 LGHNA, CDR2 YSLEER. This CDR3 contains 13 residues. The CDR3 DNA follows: TGCGCCAGCAGCCAAGAATTTGGAGGGAAAAGGGTCTTC. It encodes CASSQEFGGKRVF.

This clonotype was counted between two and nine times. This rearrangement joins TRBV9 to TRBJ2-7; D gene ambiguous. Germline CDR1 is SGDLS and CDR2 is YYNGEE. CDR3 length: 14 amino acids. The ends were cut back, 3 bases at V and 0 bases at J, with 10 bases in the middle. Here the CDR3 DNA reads TGTGCCAGCAGCGCGGCCATAAACTCCTACGAGCAGTACTTC. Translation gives CASSAAINSYEQYF.